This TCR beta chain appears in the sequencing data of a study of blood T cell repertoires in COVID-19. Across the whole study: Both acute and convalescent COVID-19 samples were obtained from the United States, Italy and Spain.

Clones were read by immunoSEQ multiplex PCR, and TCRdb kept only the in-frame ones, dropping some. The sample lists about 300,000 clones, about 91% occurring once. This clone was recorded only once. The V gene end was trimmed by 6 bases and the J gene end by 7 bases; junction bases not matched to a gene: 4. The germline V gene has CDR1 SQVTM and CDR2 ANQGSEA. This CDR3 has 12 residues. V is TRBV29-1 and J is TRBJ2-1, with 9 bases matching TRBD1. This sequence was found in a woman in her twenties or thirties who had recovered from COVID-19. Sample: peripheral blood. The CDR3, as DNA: TGCAGCGTGAGACAGGGGGAAAATGAGCAGTTCTTC. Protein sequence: CSVRQGENEQFF.